This T cell receptor (beta chain) was sequenced in a study of blood T cell repertoires in COVID-19. Turning to the study itself: Some COVID-19 samples were acute and others convalescent; all came from the United States, Italy and Spain. The analysed material was cDNA or gDNA that came from T cells, B-cell-depleted T cells, or PBMCs.

Looked up from germline, CDR1 is MNHEY and CDR2 is SVGEGT. V shed 7 bases and J 0 bases; nucleotides not matched to a gene: 8. This CDR3 region has 15 residues. Authors' data handling: Reference gene primer amplification gave nucleated cell count estimates. Sequencing was performed with immunoSEQ multiplex PCR; in TCRdb, only in-frame clones are kept and a portion is missing. V and J calls and clone size are copied from that table; D and trimming were computed from the DNA. The data show 300,000 to 450,000 clones, around 84% seen once. In its sample, this clone was seen a few times. Sequenced: peripheral blood. The clonotype was recovered from a young woman with acute or convalescent COVID-19. The rearrangement uses TRBV6-2 or TRBV6-3 and TRBJ1-2, with 7 bases lining up with TRBD1. The DNA for the CDR3 is TGTGCCAGCACCCCTGGACAGGAACCTAACTATGGCTACACCTTC. Translating gives CASTPGQEPNYGYTF.